This T cell receptor beta chain comes out of a study of cytomegalovirus exposure and HLA in healthy donors. Study results and caveats: CMV antigen specificity was confirmed in vitro for three CMV-associated chains. Sequencing likely caused a cluster of highly shared sequence variants. TCR sequences were mostly rare, though some public TCRs occurred in many donors.

Trimming removed 10 bases from V and 5 bases from J, with 17 bases in between. The CDR3 length is 13 residues. Germline lookup yields CDR1 SNHLY and CDR2 FYNNEI. Notes on this clone: Its specificity is unknown.

This PCR relied on a set of 60 Vbeta primers and 13 Jbeta primers. The method was immunoSEQ multiplex PCR; TCRdb's version includes in-frame clones alone and lacks a portion of them. The repertoire includes over 100,000 clones, 70% to 80% of them detected once, and approximately 2.4% sits in the top ten. The chain uses TRBV2 and TRBJ2-5, with TRBD2 as a possible D gene (6 bases). This sequence was found in a female donor in good health and CMV-seronegative. The sequenced material came from PBMCs. The CDR3 DNA reads TGTGCCACCACCGGGGGAGCCGGGGAGACCCAGTACTTC. Encoded protein: CATTGGAGETQYF.